This T cell receptor beta chain stems from a study of cytomegalovirus exposure and HLA in healthy donors. The donors were members of the approximately 130-subject validation cohort (separate from the approximately 670-subject first cohort). The assay was immunoSEQ multiplex PCR, and TCRdb's table has in-frame clones only and misses some. The repertoire holds about 66,000 clones, with around 97% as singletons. V lost 5 bases and J lost 1; bases outside the gene matches: 3. Germline V gene sequence: CDR1 SGHTA, CDR2 FQGNSA. The CDR3 extends over 15 amino acids. This TCR derives from a woman younger than 35 in good health and CMV-seropositive. The sequenced material came from PBMCs. V is TRBV7-2 and J is TRBJ2-1; 9 bases align to TRBD1. CDR3 amino acids: CASSIQGASYNEQFF. As DNA, the CDR3 is TGTGCCAGCAGCATACAGGGGGCATCCTACAATGAGCAGTTCTTC.